This note documents a single TCR beta chain sequence. Its antigen remains unknown. Primers included in the PCR were 60 Vbeta and 13 Jbeta primers. Using immunoSEQ multiplex PCR, the repertoire was profiled, and TCRdb retains in-frame clones only, with some absent. The table lists some 91,000 clones, around four fifths of them singletons. Germline CDR1 SGHVS, CDR2 FQNEAQ. There are 16 residues in the CDR3. V was pared by 4 bases and J by 3 bases, with 9 bases of the junction left unmatched. The data originate from a study of cytomegalovirus exposure and HLA in healthy donors. Study observations and caveats: When analyzed later, a missense DCLRE1C variant was found to be linked to TCR beta V- and J-gene trimming.

The sample was PBMCs. The rearrangement joins TRBV7-8 to TRBJ2-1, with TRBD2 matching 7 bases. This sequence was found in a man aged 40-49 years in good health and CMV-seropositive. The CDR3 spells CASSSLVSGDYNEQFF. The CDR3 nucleotides read TGTGCCAGCAGCTCCTTGGTGAGCGGGGACTACAATGAGCAGTTCTTC.